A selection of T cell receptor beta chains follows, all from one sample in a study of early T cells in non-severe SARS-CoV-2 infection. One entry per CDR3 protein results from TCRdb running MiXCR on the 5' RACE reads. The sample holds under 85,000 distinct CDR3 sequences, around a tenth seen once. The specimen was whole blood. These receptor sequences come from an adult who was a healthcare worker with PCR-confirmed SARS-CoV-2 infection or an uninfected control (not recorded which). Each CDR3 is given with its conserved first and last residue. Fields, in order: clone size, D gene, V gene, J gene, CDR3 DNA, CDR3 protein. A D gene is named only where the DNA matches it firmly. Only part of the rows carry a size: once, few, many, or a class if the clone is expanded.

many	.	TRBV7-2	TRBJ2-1	TGTGCCAGCAGCCCCGGGACTGACATCTCCTACAATGAGCAGTTCTTC	CASSPGTDISYNEQFF
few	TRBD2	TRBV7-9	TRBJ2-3	TGTGCCAGCAGCGCGGGACTAGCGGGGGCCACGCAGTATTTT	CASSAGLAGATQYF
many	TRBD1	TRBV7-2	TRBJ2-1	TGTGCCAGCAGCTTAGGGGACAGCGAAATCGATGAGCAGTTCTTC	CASSLGDSEIDEQFF
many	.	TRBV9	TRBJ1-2	TGTGCCAGCAGCCGGGACATCAACTATGGCTACACCTTC	CASSRDINYGYTF
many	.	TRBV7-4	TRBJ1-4	TGTGCCAGCAGCTCCGCCAGGGGAGGTCCAGAAAAACTGTTTTTT	CASSSARGGPEKLFF
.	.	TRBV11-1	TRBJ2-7	TGTGCCAGCAGCTCCAGCCTATCCTCCTCCTACGAGCAGTACTTC	CASSSSLSSSYEQYF
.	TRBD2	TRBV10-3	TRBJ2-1	TGTGCCATCAGTGAGTCTCGGACTAGCGGTACCTACAATGAGCAGTTCTTC	CAISESRTSGTYNEQFF
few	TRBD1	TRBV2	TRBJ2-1	TGTGCCAGCGGGCGACAGGGTGAGAATGAGCAGTTCTTC	CASGRQGENEQFF
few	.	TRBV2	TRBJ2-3	TGTGCCAGCAGTGCCTTGGCGAATACGCAGTATTTT	CASSALANTQYF
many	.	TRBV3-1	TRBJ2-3	TGTGCCAGCGTTCCAGGGGACCGGAGGGTGAGAACAGATACGCAGTATTTT	CASVPGDRRVRTDTQYF
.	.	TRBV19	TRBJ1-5	TGTGCCAGTAGTAAGGACGGTTATAGCAATCAGCCCCAGCATTTT	CASSKDGYSNQPQHF
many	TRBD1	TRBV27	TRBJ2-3	TGTGCCAGCAGTTTATCCACCGGGACAGGGTTGCTCGCGCAGTATTTT	CASSLSTGTGLLAQYF
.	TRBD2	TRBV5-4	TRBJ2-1	TGTGCCAGCAGTTTTGGGGGACTAGAGCAGTTCTTC	CASSFGGLEQFF
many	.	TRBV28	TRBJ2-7	TGTGCCAGCAGTCCATTCGCGTGGCGGGACGGTGACTACGAGCAGTACTTC	CASSPFAWRDGDYEQYF
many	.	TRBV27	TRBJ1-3	TGTGCCAGCAGTTTTTGGGGACCTGGAAACACCATATATTTT	CASSFWGPGNTIYF
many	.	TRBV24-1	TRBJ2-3	TGTGCCACCAGTGAGCCCAGAGAGAGAGATACGCAGTATTTT	CATSEPRERDTQYF
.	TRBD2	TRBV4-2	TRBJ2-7	TGTGCCAGCAGGTCCACTAGCGGAGGTTACGAGCAGTACTTC	CASRSTSGGYEQYF
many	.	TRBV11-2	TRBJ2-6	TGTGCCAGCAGCTTAGGGTTTGGGGCCAACGTCCTGACTTTC	CASSLGFGANVLTF
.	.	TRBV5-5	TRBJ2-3	TGTGCCAGCAGCTGGCTGACAGATACGCAGTATTTT	CASSWLTDTQYF
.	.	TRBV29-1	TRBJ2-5	TGCAGCGTTGATGGATTGAAGGAGACCCAGTACTTC	CSVDGLKETQYF
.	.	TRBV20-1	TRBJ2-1	TGCAGTGCTAGGGCGACCGGGGCCACCACAGTTTACAATGAGCAGTTCTTC	CSARATGATTVYNEQFF
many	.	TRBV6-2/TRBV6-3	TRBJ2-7	TGTGCCAGTCTCAGACAGGAAAACTTCCTACTTCGGTACTTC	CASLRQENFLLRYF
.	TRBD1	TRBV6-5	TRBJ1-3	TGTGCCAGCAGTCTCGGACAGGGAGGTGGAAACACCATATATTTT	CASSLGQGGGNTIYF
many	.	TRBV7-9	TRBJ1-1	TGTGCCAGCAGCTTACGGACAGCTGAAGCTTTCTTT	CASSLRTAEAFF
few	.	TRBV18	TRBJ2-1	TGTGCCAGCTCACCACCGGAGGGTGAGCAGTTCTTC	CASSPPEGEQFF
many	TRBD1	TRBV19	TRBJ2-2	TGTGCCAGTAAGGGGAGCGGACAGGGGGTTTCCGGGGAGCTGTTTTTT	CASKGSGQGVSGELFF
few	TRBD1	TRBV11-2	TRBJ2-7	TGTGCCAGCAGCTCTATAGTGACAGGGACCTTTTCCTACGAGCAGTACTTC	CASSSIVTGTFSYEQYF
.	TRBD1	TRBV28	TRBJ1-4	TGTGCCAGCAGTTCATGGACAGGGGGTAATGAAAAACTGTTTTTT	CASSSWTGGNEKLFF
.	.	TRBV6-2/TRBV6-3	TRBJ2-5	TGTGCCAGCAGTTACTCGGTACAAGATCAAGAGACCCAGTACTTC	CASSYSVQDQETQYF
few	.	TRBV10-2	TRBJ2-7	TGCGCCAGCAGTGGTAGCGCTTCCTCTGGGGAGCAGTACTTC	CASSGSASSGEQYF
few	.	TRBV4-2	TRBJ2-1	TGTGCCAGCAGCCCTCAACCCGGGAATGAGCAGTTCTTC	CASSPQPGNEQFF
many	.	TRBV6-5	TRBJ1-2	TGTGCCAGCAGTGGCCAGGGATACTATGGCTACACCTTC	CASSGQGYYGYTF
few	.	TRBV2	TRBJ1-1	TGTGCCAGCACCCTGTTTGGGGGTGAAGCTTTCTTT	CASTLFGGEAFF
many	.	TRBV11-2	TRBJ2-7	TGTGCCAGCAGCTCACAAACGTACCAGTACTTC	CASSSQTYQYF
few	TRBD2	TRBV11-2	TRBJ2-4	TGTGCCAGCAGCTTGGCGGGACTAGCGGAAAACATTCAGTACTTC	CASSLAGLAENIQYF
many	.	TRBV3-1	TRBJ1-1	TGTGCCAGCAGCCACGACAGGGAAGCTTTCTTT	CASSHDREAFF
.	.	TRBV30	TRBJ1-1	TGTGCCTGTATCGGGTCCCTATACACTGAAGCTTTCTTT	CACIGSLYTEAFF
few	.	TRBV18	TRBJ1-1	TGTGCCAGCTCCCTAACGGGACATCCGGACACTGAAGCTTTCTTT	CASSLTGHPDTEAFF
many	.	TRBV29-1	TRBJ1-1	TGCAGCGTTAGGGGACACCCAGGGACTGAAGCTTTCTTT	CSVRGHPGTEAFF
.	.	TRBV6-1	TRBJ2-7	TGTGCCAGCAGTGAGATAGGGGGGGCTGGCGAGCAGTACTTC	CASSEIGGAGEQYF
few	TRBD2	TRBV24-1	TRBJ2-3	TGTGCCACCAGTGATTACGTAGCGGGGGGTGGCACAGATACGCAGTATTTT	CATSDYVAGGGTDTQYF
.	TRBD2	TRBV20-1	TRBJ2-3	TGCAGTGTCCCGGGACTAGCGGGAGGGACAGATACGCAGTATTTT	CSVPGLAGGTDTQYF
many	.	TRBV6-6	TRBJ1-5	TGTGCCAGCAGTGCACAGGGAAGACAGCCCCAGCATTTT	CASSAQGRQPQHF
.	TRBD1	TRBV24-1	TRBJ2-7	TGTGCCACCAGATCTTCAGACAGGGGAAAGGAGCAGTACTTC	CATRSSDRGKEQYF
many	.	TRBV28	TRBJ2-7	TGTGCCAGCAGTCTCCGGACGGATGGCACCATCCACGAGCAGTACTTC	CASSLRTDGTIHEQYF
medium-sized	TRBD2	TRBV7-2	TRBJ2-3	TGTGCCAGCAGCCAGACTAGCGGATACACAGATACGCAGTATTTT	CASSQTSGYTDTQYF
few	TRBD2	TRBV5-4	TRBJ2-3	TGTGCCAGCAGCGGAGGACTAGCGGGAGAGAGGAGTCGAACAGATACGCAGTATTTT	CASSGGLAGERSRTDTQYF
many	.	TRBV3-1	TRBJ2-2	TGTGCCAGCAGCCGACGCACCGGGGAGCTGTTTTTT	CASSRRTGELFF
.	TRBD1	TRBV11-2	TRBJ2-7	TGTGCCAACAGCTTAGGGACAGGGAGCTACGAGCAGTACTTC	CANSLGTGSYEQYF
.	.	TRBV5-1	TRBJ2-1	TGCGCCAGCTCGGACCCAGTTAGCTACAATGAGCAGTTCTTC	CASSDPVSYNEQFF
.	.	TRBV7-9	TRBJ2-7	TGTGCCAGCAGCTTAGGTATGTCCTACGAGCAGTACTTC	CASSLGMSYEQYF
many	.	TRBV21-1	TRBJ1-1	TGTGCCAGCACTCTCGTCGTGAGGGGCAGACCGAACACTGAAGCTTTCTTT	CASTLVVRGRPNTEAFF